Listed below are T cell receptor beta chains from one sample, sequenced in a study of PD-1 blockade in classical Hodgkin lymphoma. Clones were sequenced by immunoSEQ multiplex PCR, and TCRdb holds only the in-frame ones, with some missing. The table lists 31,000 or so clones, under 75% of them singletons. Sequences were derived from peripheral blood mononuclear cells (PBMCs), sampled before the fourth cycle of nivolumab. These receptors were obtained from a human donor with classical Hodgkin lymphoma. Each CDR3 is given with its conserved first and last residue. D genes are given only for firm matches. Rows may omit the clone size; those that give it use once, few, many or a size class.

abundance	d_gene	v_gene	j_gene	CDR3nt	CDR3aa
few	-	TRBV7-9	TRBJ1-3	TGTGCCAGCAGACCTTCTGGAAACACCATATATTTT	CASRPSGNTIYF
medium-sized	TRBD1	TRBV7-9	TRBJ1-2	TGTGCCAGCAGCACTTTCCGGGACAGCTATGGCTACACCTTC	CASSTFRDSYGYTF
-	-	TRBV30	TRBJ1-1	TGTGCCTGGAACCCCCAGGGGAACACTGAAGCTTTCTTT	CAWNPQGNTEAFF
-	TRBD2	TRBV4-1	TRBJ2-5	TGCGCCAGCAGCCAAGATAAGGCTAGCGGGGGGGTAGGCCAAGAGACCCAGTACTTC	CASSQDKASGGVGQETQYF
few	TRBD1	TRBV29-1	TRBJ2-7	TGCAGCGTTCTGGACAGGGGCGACTACGAGCAGTACTTC	CSVLDRGDYEQYF
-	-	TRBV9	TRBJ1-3	TGTGCCAGCAGCCCCGGTCGTAGATCTGGAAACACCATATATTTT	CASSPGRRSGNTIYF
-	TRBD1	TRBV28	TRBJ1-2	TGTGCCAGCAGTTCGGAACCGGGACAGGGGGCTGGCTACACCTTC	CASSSEPGQGAGYTF
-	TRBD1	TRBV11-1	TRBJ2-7	TGTGCCAGCAGTCGGAGCAGGGGGATTACCTACGAGCAGTACTTC	CASSRSRGITYEQYF
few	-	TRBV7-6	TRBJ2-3	TGTGCCAGCAGCTTAGGAGGGTTCACAGATACGCAGTATTTT	CASSLGGFTDTQYF
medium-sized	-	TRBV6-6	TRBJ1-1	TGTGCCAGCAGTTATACTGCTGAAGCTTTCTTT	CASSYTAEAFF
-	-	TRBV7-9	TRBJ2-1	TGTGCCAGCAGCCCGTTCGTAGAGGGAAATGAGCAGTTCTTC	CASSPFVEGNEQFF
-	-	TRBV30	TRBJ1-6	TGTGCCTGGAGTGTAAGGCAGGCTTATAATTCACCCCTCCACTTT	CAWSVRQAYNSPLHF
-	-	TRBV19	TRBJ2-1	TGTGCCAGTAGTTACAGCCACAATGAGCAGTTCTTC	CASSYSHNEQFF
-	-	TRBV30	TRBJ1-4	TGTGCCTGGAGTTACGCAACTAATGAAAAACTGTTTTTT	CAWSYATNEKLFF
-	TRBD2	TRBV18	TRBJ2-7	TGTGCCAGCTCACTAGCGGGAGGGCCGCCTGTCGAGCAGTACTTC	CASSLAGGPPVEQYF
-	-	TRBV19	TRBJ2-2	TGTGCCAGTAGTATCCGCGGGCCAGGGAGCACCGGGGAGCTGTTTTTT	CASSIRGPGSTGELFF
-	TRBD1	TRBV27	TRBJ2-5	TGTGCCAGCAGTTTATGGATCCCGGGACAGGGAGTACAAGAGACCCAGTACTTC	CASSLWIPGQGVQETQYF
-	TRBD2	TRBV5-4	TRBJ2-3	TGTGCCAGCAGCCCCGGGGGGAGGGCGCAGTATTTT	CASSPGGRAQYF
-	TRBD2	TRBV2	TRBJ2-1	TGTGCCAGCAGTGAACGAGCGGGGGGAAACAATGAGCAGTTCTTC	CASSERAGGNNEQFF
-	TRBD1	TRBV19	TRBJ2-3	TGTGCCAGCCGACCTAATAACAGGGGGCAAAGAGATACGCAGTATTTT	CASRPNNRGQRDTQYF
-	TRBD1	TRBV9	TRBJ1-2	TGTGCCAGCAGCGTAGGACAGGGGCTTAACTATGGCTACACCTTC	CASSVGQGLNYGYTF
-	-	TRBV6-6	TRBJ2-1	TGTGCCAGCGTTACCGGGACGCAGAGGAATGAGCAGTTCTTC	CASVTGTQRNEQFF
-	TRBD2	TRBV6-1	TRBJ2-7	TGTGCCAGCCGGGACGGGGGGGGATCCTACGAGCAGTACTTC	CASRDGGGSYEQYF
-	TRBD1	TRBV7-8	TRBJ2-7	TGTGCCAGCAGCTTAGCCGGACAGGGGGCGCCCGGCGAGCAGTACTTC	CASSLAGQGAPGEQYF
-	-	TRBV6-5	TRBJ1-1	TGTGCCAGCAGTTACAGCGGGGTAATGAACACTGAAGCTTTCTTT	CASSYSGVMNTEAFF
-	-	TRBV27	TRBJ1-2	TGTGCCAGCAGTTTATCGGCCCACACGAGGGATGGCTACACCTTC	CASSLSAHTRDGYTF
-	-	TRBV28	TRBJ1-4	TGTGCCAGCAGTCAACAGGATGAAAAACTGTTTTTT	CASSQQDEKLFF
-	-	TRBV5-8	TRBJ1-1	TGTGCCAGCAGCTACGGGAGCACTGAAGCTTTCTTT	CASSYGSTEAFF
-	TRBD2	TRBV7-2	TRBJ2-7	TGTGCCAGCAGCTTTCTAGCGGGGGTGGGCTACGAGCAGTACTTC	CASSFLAGVGYEQYF
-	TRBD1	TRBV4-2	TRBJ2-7	TGTGCCAGCAGCCGCCGGGACAGGGGCCACGAGCAGTACTTC	CASSRRDRGHEQYF
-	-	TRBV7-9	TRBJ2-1	TGTGCCAGCAGGCTGGGGGGTTTGAATGAGCAGTTCTTC	CASRLGGLNEQFF
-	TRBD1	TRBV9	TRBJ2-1	TGTGCCAGCAGCAAATCCGGGACAGGTTACAATGAGCAGTTCTTC	CASSKSGTGYNEQFF
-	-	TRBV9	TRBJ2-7	TGTGCCAGCAGCGTAGAGAGCCCTAGTTACGAGCAGTACTTC	CASSVESPSYEQYF
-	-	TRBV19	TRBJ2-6	TGTGCCAGTAGTACCACAGGTACTGGGGCCAACGTCCTGACTTTC	CASSTTGTGANVLTF
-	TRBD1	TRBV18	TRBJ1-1	TGTGCCAGCTCACCAGAGCAAGGGACAGGGAACACTGAAGCTTTCTTT	CASSPEQGTGNTEAFF
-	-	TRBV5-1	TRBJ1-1	TGCGCCAGCAGCTTGACAGGGATCAACACTGAAGCTTTCTTT	CASSLTGINTEAFF
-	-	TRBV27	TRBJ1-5	TGTGCCAGCAGTTTAGGAGGCCACTATAGCAATCAGCCCCAGCATTTT	CASSLGGHYSNQPQHF
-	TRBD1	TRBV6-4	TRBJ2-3	TGTGCCAGCAGCGCCACAGGGGGCTCCACAGATACGCAGTATTTT	CASSATGGSTDTQYF
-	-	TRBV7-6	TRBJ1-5	TGTGCCAGCAGCTTATTTTCTGGGTACAATCAGCCCCAGCATTTT	CASSLFSGYNQPQHF
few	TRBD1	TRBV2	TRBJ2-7	TGTGCCAGCAGTGAATGGCAGGGGGTCTACGAGCAGTACTTC	CASSEWQGVYEQYF
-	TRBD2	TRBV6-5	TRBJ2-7	TGTGCCAGCAGGTCCAGGGAGGGGAGCTCCTACGAGCAGTACTTC	CASRSREGSSYEQYF
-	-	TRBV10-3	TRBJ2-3	TGTGCCATCAGTGAGTCGACAGGCTCAGATACGCAGTATTTT	CAISESTGSDTQYF
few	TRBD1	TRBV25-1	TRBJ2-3	TGTGCCAGCAGCCGGGGTTATTGGCGGGACAGGGTGTATTTT	CASSRGYWRDRVYF
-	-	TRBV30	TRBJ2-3	TGTGCCTGGAGTGTAGTGGACAGATTCACAGATACGCAGTATTTT	CAWSVVDRFTDTQYF
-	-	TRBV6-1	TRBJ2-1	TGTGCCAGCAGTGAACTAGCCGCCTACAATGAGCAGTTCTTC	CASSELAAYNEQFF
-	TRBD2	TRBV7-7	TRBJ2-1	TGTGCCAGCAGCTCCGGAACTAGCGGCAACTACAATGAGCAGTTCTTC	CASSSGTSGNYNEQFF
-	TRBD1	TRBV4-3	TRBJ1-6	TGCGCCAGCAGCCAAGATCTGACAGGGACAAATTCACCCCTCCACTTT	CASSQDLTGTNSPLHF
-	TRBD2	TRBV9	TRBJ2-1	TGTGCCAGCAGCGTAGGGAGCGGGGGTGTTTCTGAGCAGTTCTTC	CASSVGSGGVSEQFF
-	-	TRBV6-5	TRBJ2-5	TGTGCCAGCAGTTACGATCAAGAGACCCAGTACTTC	CASSYDQETQYF
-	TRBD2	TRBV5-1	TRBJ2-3	TGCGCCAGCAGCTTGGGACTCGGGACTAGCGGGAGGGCCGATACGCAGTATTTT	CASSLGLGTSGRADTQYF
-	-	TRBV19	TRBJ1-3	TGTGCCAGTAGTATCCAGACGGGGGGAAACACCATATATTTT	CASSIQTGGNTIYF
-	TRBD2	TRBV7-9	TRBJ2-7	TGTGCCAGCAGAGGGACTAGCGGGGATCTCGGGGCCTCCTACGAGCAGTACTTC	CASRGTSGDLGASYEQYF
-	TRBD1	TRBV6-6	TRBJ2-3	TGTGCCAGCAGTTACTCGGGACAGCCTCCCACAGATACGCAGTATTTT	CASSYSGQPPTDTQYF